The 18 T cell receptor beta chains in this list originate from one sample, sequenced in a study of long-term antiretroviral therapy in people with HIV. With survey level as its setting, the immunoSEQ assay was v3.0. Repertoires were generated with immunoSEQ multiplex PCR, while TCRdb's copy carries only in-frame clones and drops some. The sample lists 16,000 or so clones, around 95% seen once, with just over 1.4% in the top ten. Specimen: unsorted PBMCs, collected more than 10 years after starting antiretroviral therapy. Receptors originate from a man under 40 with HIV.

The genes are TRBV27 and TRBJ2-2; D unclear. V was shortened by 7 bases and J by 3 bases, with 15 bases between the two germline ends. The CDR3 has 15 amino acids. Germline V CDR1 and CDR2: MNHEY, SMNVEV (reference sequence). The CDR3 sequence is CASTRWAEYTGELFF. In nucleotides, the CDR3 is TGTGCCAGCACCCGGTGGGCTGAATACACCGGGGAGCTGTTTTTT.

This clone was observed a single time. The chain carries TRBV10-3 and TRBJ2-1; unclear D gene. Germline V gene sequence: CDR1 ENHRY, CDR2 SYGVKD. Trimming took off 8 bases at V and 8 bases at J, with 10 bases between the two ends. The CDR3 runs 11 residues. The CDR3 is CAIGKWDEQFF. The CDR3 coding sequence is TGTGCCATCGGCAAGTGGGATGAGCAGTTCTTC.

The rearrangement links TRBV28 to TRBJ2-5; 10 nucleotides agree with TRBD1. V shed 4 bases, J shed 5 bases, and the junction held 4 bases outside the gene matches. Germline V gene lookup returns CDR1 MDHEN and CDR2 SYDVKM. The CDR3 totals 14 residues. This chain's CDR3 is CASSSPGQGETQYF. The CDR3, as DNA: TGTGCCAGCAGTTCCCCGGGACAGGGGGAGACCCAGTACTTC.

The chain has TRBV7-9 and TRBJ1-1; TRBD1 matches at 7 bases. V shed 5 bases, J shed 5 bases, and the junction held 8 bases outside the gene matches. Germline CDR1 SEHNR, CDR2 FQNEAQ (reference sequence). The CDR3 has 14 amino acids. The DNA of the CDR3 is TGTGCCAGCAGCCCGCGTGGCAGGGGGACTGAAGCTTTCTTT. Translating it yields CASSPRGRGTEAFF.

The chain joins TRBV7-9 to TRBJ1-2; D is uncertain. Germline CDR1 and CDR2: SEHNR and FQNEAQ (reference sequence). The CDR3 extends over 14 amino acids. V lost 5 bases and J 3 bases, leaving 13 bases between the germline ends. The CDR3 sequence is CASSPTWDDYGYTF. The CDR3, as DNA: TGTGCCAGCAGCCCCACCTGGGATGACTATGGCTACACCTTC.

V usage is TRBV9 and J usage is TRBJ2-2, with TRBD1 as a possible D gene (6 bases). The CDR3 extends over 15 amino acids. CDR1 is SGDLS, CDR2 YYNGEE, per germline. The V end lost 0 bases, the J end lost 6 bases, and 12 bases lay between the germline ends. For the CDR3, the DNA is TGTGCCAGCAGCGTAGCTTACAGGGCCTCCGGGGAGCTGTTTTTT. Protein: CASSVAYRASGELFF.

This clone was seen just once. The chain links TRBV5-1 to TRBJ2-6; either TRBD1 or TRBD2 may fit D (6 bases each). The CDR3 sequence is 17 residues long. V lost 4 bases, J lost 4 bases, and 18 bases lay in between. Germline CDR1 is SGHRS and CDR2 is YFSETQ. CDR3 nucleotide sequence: TGCGCCAGCAGCCCAGCCAGTCCGGGGGCCGGGGCCAACGTCCTGACTTTC. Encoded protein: CASSPASPGAGANVLTF.

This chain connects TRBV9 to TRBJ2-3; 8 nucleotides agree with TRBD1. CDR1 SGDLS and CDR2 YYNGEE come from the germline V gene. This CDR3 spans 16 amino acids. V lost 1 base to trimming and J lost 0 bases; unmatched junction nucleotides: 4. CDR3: CASSVWGTGSTDTQYF. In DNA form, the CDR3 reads TGTGCCAGCAGCGTATGGGGGACAGGCAGCACAGATACGCAGTATTTT.

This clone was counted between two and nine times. CDR3 in DNA: TGTGCCAGCAGCTTAGCCCAGGGAGTTAACACTGAAGCTTTCTTT. Residues: CASSLAQGVNTEAFF. The rearrangement links TRBV11-2 to TRBJ1-1, with D possibly TRBD1 on 5 matching bases. V lost 1 base and J 2 bases, leaving 11 bases between the germline ends. Germline lookup yields CDR1 SGHAT and CDR2 FQNNGV. This CDR3 spans 15 amino acids.

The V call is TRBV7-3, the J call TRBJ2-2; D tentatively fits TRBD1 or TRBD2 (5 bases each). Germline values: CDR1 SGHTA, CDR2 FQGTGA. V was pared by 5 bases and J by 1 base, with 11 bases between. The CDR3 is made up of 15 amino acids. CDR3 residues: CASSRDGGNTGELFF. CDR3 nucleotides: TGTGCCAGCAGCAGGGACGGAGGGAACACCGGGGAGCTGTTTTTT.

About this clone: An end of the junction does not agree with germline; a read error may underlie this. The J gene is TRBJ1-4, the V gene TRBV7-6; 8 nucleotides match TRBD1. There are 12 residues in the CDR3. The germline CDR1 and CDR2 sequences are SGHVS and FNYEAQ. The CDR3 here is CASSSGTGSLIF. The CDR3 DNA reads TGTGCCAGCAGCAGCGGGACAGGCAGCCTAATTTTT. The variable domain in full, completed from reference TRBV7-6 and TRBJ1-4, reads GAGVSQSPRYKVTKRGQDVALRCDPISGHVSLYWYRQALGQGPEFLTYFNYEAQQDKSGLPNDRFSAERPEGSISTLTIQRTEQRDSAMYRCASSSGTGSLIFGSGTQLSVL.

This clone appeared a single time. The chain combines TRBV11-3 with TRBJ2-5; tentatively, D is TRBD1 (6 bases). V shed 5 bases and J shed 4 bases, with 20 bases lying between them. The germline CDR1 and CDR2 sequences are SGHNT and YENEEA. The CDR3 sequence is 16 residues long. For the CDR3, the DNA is TGTGCCAGCAGCGCCACAGGGAACGGAGTTCGAGAGACCCAGTACTTC. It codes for CASSATGNGVRETQYF.

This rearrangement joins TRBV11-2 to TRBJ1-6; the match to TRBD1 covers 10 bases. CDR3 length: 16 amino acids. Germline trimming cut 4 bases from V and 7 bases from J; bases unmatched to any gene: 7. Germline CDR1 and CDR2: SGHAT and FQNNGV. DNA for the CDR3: TGTGCCAGCAGCTCCCACCCGGGACAGGGGAATTCACCCCTCCACTTT. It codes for CASSSHPGQGNSPLHF. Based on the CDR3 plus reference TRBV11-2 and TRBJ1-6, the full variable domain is EAGVAQSPRYKIIEKRQSVAFWCNPISGHATLYWYQQILGQGPKLLIQFQNNGVVDDSQLPKDRFSAERLKGVDSTLKIQPAKLEDSAVYLCASSSHPGQGNSPLHFGNGTRLTVT.

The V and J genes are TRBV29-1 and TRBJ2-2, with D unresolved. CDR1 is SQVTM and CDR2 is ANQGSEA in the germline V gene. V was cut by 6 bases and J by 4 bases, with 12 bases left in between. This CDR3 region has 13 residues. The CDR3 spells CSVRPLGTGELFF. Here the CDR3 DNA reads TGCAGCGTGCGGCCCCTGGGCACCGGGGAGCTGTTTTTT.

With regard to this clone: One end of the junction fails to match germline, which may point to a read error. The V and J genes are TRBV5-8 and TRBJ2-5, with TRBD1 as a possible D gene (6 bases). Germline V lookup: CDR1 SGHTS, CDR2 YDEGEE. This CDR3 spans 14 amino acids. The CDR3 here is CTSSLGAAQETQYF. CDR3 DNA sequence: TGTACCAGCAGCTTGGGGGCAGCCCAAGAGACCCAGTACTTC.

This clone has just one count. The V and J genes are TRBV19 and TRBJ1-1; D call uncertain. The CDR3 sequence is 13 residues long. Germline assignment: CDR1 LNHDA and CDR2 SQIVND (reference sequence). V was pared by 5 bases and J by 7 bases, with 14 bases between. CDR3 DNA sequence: TGTGCCAGTAGTGTCCCCCTGTTCGGTGAAGCTTTCTTT. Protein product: CASSVPLFGEAFF.

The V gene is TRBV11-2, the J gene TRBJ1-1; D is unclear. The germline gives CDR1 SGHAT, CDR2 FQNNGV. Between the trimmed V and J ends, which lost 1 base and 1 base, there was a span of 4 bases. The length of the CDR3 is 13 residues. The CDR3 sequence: CASSLVTNTEAFF. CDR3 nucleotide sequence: TGTGCCAGCAGCTTAGTTACGAACACTGAAGCTTTCTTT.

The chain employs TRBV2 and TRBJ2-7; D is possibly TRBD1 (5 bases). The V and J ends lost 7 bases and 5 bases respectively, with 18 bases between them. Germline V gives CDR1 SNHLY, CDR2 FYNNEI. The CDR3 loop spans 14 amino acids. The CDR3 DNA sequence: TGTGCCAGCAAATTGAGACCGACAGTTAACGAGCAGTACTTC. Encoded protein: CASKLRPTVNEQYF. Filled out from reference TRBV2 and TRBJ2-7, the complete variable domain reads EPEVTQTPSHQVTQMGQEVILRCVPISNHLYFYWYRQILGQKVEFLVSFYNNEISEKSEIFDDQFSVERPDGSNFTLKIRSTKLEDSAMYFCASKLRPTVNEQYFGPGTRLTVT.